The 12 T cell receptor beta chains listed next were all sequenced from one sample in a study of regulatory T cells in long-lasting Graves disease. Assembly of TCR beta libraries relied on iRepertoire HTBI primers together with Arm-PCR of CDR3 regions. TCRdb independently ran MiXCR on the multiplex PCR reads; one entry per CDR3 protein. Of approximately 460,000 distinct CDR3 sequences detected, about a sixth appear once; the ten largest clones hold approximately 11%. Time point noted: newly diagnosed GD, antithyroid drugs for less than 3 months. RNA from PBMCs was the source of the TCR library. These data were also filed under a second study, of T cells in Graves' hyperthyroidism and ophthalmopathy.

This specimen was peripheral blood mononuclear cells (PBMCs), taken at new diagnosis, from a patient treated with antithyroid drugs. Receptor source: a woman in her twenties or thirties with Graves disease.

This clonotype has at least ten counts. The genes are TRBV7-9 and TRBJ2-1, with 11 positions matching TRBD2. Germline-derived CDR1 and CDR2 are SEHNR and FQNEAQ (reference sequence). This CDR3 is built from 15 residues. Trimming cost V 4 bases and J 7 bases; bases outside gene matches: 6. The CDR3 DNA sequence: TGTGCCAGCAGCTACGGGACTAGCGGCCTTAATGAGCAGTTCTTC. Protein: CASSYGTSGLNEQFF.

This clonotype occurred many times. The chain joins TRBV4-1 to TRBJ2-7; no definite D call. Looked up from germline, CDR1 is MGHRA and CDR2 is YSYEKL. The CDR3 contains 14 residues. The V end lost 1 base, the J end lost 5 bases, and 12 bases lay between the germline ends. The CDR3 nucleotides are TGCGCCAGCAGCCAAGTTCTGAGTGCACACGAGCAGTACTTC. Its protein is CASSQVLSAHEQYF.

The sample holds many counts of this clonotype. CDR3 nucleotide sequence: TGTGCCAGCTCACCTCCTCCTTGGTCGGCCTACAATGAGCAGTTCTTC. It specifies CASSPPPWSAYNEQFF. This sequence joins TRBV18 and TRBJ2-1; no firm D call. Trimming removed 3 bases at V and 2 bases at J, with 14 bases between. The CDR3 totals 16 residues. Germline V gives CDR1 KGHSH, CDR2 LQKENI.

This clonotype came up once. The rearrangement links TRBV24-1 to TRBJ2-6; unclear D gene. Trimming took off 2 bases at V and 10 bases at J, with 8 bases between the two ends. This CDR3 region has 13 residues. Germline V lookup: CDR1 KGHDR, CDR2 SFDVKD. The DNA for the CDR3 is TGTGCCACCAGTGATTCCCGGCTAAACGTCCTGACTTTC. It codes for CATSDSRLNVLTF.

This sequence joins TRBV15 and TRBJ2-7; D is uncertain. CDR1 and CDR2 from the germline V gene are LNHNV and YYDKDF (reference sequence). Trimming shortened V by 0 bases and J by 4 bases, and 7 bases separated the two germline ends. The CDR3 covers 13 residues. CDR3 DNA sequence: TGTGCCACCAGCAGAGAAAAGGGATACGAGCAGTACTTC. Translated: CATSREKGYEQYF.

The chain carries TRBV10-3 and TRBJ2-4; D is uncertain. There are 14 residues in the CDR3. Germline CDR1 is ENHRY and CDR2 is SYGVKD. V lost 3 bases, J lost 6 bases, and 12 bases lay in between. The CDR3, as DNA: TGTGCCATCAGTGACCCGGTGGTTACAAACATTCAGTACTTC. Its translation: CAISDPVVTNIQYF.

This clonotype was seen a few times. The CDR3, as DNA: TGTGCCTGGAGTGGTGGCGGGGACCGCGCGCCCCAGCATTTT. It codes for CAWSGGGDRAPQHF. J is TRBJ1-5 and V is TRBV30, with a possible D match to TRBD1 (5 bases). This CDR3 has 14 amino acids. The V and J ends lost 1 base and 9 bases respectively, with 16 bases between them. Germline values: CDR1 GTSNPN, CDR2 SVGIG (reference sequence).

The table lists this clonotype with many counts. V usage is TRBV5-1 and J usage is TRBJ2-3; the D gene is possibly TRBD2 (6 bases). Germline V gene data show CDR1 as SGHRS and CDR2 as YFSETQ. CDR3 length: 15 residues. The germline V and J ends were trimmed by 6 bases and 2 bases, with 16 bases remaining between them. DNA of the CDR3: TGCGCCAGCAAGGTAGGCGGGATGCCCACAGATACGCAGTATTTT. Translating it yields CASKVGGMPTDTQYF.

This clonotype was observed at least ten times. The chain couples TRBV12-3 or TRBV12-4 to TRBJ1-1; 9 bases map to TRBD1. CDR3 length: 14 residues. V shed 7 bases and J 3 bases; nucleotides not matched to a gene: 6. The CDR3 loop reads CASILQGADTEAFF. The CDR3 DNA reads as TGTGCCAGCATATTACAGGGGGCCGACACTGAAGCTTTCTTT.

This clonotype has only a few counts. V usage is TRBV9 and J usage is TRBJ2-1; 12 bases are a match to TRBD2. V was pared by 4 bases and J by 3 bases, with 5 bases of the junction left unmatched. The CDR3 covers 16 residues. Germline V gene sequence: CDR1 SGDLS, CDR2 YYNGEE. The CDR3: CASSPRLAGVYNEQFF. CDR3 nucleotides: TGTGCCAGCAGCCCTCGACTAGCGGGGGTCTACAATGAGCAGTTCTTC.

This clonotype was seen ten or more times. The chain recombines TRBV12-3 or TRBV12-4 with TRBJ1-1, with D unresolved. The CDR3 sequence is 12 residues long. V was clipped by 7 bases and J by 4 bases, with 10 bases between them. The chain's CDR3 is CASNTGGTEAFF. In nucleotides, the CDR3 is TGTGCCAGCAACACTGGTGGCACTGAAGCTTTCTTT.

This clonotype was observed at least ten times. The gene calls are TRBV20-1 and TRBJ1-5, with D tentatively TRBD1 (5 bases). This CDR3 is 12 amino acids long. Germline assignment: CDR1 DFQATT and CDR2 SNEGSKA (reference sequence). Trimming stripped 4 bases from V and 2 bases from J, with 6 bases between. The CDR3 sequence: CSAIGGNQPQHF. CDR3 sequence (DNA): TGCAGTGCTATAGGGGGCAATCAGCCCCAGCATTTT.